This paragraph reports one TCR beta chain. These data are taken from a study of response to subunit inactivated influenza vaccine. V lost 1 base, J lost 6 bases, and 7 bases stayed unmatched. The V gene's germline CDR1 is SQVTM and CDR2 ANQGSEA. The CDR3 contains 16 residues. One entry per CDR3 protein, called by TCRdb with MiXCR from the RT-PCR reads. The repertoire holds 700,000 to 800,000 distinct CDR3 sequences, with about a fifth as singletons. This sequence was found in a man in his fifties or sixties who received an inactivated influenza vaccine. V gene TRBV29-1 combines with J gene TRBJ2-1; 12 nucleotides align to TRBD2. Here the sequenced sample was PBMCs from blood, taken 5 days after vaccination. The CDR3 reads CSVEGSSGGAPNEQFF. The CDR3 nucleotides read TGCAGCGTTGAAGGGTCTAGCGGGGGGGCCCCCAATGAGCAGTTCTTC.